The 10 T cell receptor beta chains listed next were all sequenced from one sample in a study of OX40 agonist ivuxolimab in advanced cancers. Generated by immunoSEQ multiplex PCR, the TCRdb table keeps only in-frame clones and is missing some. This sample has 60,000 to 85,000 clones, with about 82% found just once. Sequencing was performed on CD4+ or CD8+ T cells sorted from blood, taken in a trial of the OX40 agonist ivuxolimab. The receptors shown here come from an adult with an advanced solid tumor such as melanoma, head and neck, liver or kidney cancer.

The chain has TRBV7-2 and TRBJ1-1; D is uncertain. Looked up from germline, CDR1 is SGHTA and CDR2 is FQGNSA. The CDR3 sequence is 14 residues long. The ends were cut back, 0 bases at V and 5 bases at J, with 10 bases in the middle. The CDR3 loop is CASSLADYGTEAFF. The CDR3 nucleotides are TGTGCCAGCAGCTTAGCGGACTACGGGACTGAAGCTTTCTTT.

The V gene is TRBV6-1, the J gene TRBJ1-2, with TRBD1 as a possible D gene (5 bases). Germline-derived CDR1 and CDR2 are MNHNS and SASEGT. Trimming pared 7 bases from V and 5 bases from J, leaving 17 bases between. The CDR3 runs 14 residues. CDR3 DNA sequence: TGTGCCAGCACCACCCGGGACGGGGGATATGGCTACACCTTC. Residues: CASTTRDGGYGYTF.

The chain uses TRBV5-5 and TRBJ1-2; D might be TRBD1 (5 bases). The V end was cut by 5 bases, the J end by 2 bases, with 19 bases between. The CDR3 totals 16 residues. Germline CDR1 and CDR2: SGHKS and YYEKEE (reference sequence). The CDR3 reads CASSGDGRARNYGYTF. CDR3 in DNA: TGTGCCAGCAGTGGGGACGGGAGGGCGCGAAACTATGGCTACACCTTC.

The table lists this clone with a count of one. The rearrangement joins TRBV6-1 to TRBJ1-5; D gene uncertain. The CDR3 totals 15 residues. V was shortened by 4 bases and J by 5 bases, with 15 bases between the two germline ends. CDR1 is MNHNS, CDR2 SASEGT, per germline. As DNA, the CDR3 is TGTGCCAGCAGTGCGTCCCCACTGAGGGATCAGCCCCAGCATTTT. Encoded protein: CASSASPLRDQPQHF.

The CDR3 DNA sequence: TGTGCCTGGAGTGGTATTCGGGACACGGGGTTCGCTTTCTTT. Translation: CAWSGIRDTGFAFF. The J gene is TRBJ1-1, the V gene TRBV30; tentatively, D is TRBD1 (6 bases). The length of the CDR3 is 14 residues. CDR1 is GTSNPN, CDR2 SVGIG, per germline (reference sequence). Trimming shortened V by 1 base and J by 11 bases, and 20 bases separated the two germline ends.

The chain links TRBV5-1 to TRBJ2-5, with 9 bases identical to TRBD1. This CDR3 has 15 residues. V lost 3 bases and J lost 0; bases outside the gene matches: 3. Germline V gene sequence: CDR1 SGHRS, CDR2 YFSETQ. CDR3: CASSWGDRDQETQYF. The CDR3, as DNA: TGCGCCAGCAGCTGGGGGGACAGGGACCAAGAGACCCAGTACTTC.

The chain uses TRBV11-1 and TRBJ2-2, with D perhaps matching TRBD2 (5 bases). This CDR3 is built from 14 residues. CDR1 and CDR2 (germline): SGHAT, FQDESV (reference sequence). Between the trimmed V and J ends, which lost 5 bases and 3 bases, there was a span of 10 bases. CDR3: CASSVSGYTGELFF. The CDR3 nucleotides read TGTGCCAGCAGCGTATCGGGGTACACCGGGGAGCTGTTTTTT.

The CDR3 loop is CASSGGPGTLNTGELFF. The CDR3 DNA reads TGTGCCAGCAGTGGGGGACCCGGGACTTTGAACACCGGGGAGCTGTTTTTT. The rearrangement links TRBV2 to TRBJ2-2; possible D gene TRBD2, 6 bases. The CDR3 sequence is 17 residues long. V was shortened by 4 bases and J by 1 base, with 16 bases between the two germline ends. CDR1 is SNHLY and CDR2 is FYNNEI in the germline V gene.

The CDR3 loop is CASSDPGTGPHEQYF. In nucleotides, the CDR3 is TGTGCCAGCAGCGATCCCGGGACAGGGCCCCACGAGCAGTACTTC. V and J are TRBV7-2 and TRBJ2-7; 9 nucleotides agree with TRBD1. CDR1 and CDR2 from the germline V gene are SGHTA and FQGNSA. Germline trimming cut 5 bases from V and 5 bases from J; bases unmatched to any gene: 10. This CDR3 comprises 15 residues.

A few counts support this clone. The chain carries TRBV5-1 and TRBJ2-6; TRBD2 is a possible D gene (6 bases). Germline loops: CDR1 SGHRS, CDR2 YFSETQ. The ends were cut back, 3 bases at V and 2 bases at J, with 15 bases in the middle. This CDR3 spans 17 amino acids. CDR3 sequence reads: CASSWTPWRAGANVLTF. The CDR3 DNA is TGCGCCAGCAGCTGGACCCCCTGGAGGGCTGGGGCCAACGTCCTGACTTTC.